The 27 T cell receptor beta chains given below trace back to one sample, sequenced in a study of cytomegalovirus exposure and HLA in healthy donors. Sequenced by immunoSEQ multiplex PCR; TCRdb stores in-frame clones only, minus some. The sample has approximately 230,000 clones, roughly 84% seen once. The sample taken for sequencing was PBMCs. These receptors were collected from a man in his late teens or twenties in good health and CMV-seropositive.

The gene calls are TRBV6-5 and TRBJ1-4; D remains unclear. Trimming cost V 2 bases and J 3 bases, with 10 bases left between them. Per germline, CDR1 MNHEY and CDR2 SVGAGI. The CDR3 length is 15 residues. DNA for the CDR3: TGTGCCAGCAGTTACGACGATCCGCCTAATGAAAAACTGTTTTTT. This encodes CASSYDDPPNEKLFF.

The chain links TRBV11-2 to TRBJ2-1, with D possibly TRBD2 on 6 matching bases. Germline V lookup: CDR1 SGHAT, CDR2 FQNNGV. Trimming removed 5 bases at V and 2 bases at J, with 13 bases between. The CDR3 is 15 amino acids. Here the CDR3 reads CASSTQGRTYNEQFF. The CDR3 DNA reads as TGTGCCAGCAGCACCCAAGGGAGGACCTACAATGAGCAGTTCTTC.

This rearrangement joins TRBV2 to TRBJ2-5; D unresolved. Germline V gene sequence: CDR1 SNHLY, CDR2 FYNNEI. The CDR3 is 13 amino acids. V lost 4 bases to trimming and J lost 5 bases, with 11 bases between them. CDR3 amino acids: CASSGGPGETQYF. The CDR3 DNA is TGTGCCAGCAGTGGAGGACCCGGGGAGACCCAGTACTTC. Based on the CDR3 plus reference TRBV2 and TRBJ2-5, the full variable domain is EPEVTQTPSHQVTQMGQEVILRCVPISNHLYFYWYRQILGQKVEFLVSFYNNEISEKSEIFDDQFSVERPDGSNFTLKIRSTKLEDSAMYFCASSGGPGETQYFGPGTRLLVL.

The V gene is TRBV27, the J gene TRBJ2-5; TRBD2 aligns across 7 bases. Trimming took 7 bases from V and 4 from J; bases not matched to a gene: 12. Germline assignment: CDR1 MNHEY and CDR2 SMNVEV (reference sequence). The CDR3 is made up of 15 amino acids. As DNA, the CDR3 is TGTGCCAGCACGGGTTGGCGGGAGAAGCGAGAGACCCAGTACTTC. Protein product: CASTGWREKRETQYF.

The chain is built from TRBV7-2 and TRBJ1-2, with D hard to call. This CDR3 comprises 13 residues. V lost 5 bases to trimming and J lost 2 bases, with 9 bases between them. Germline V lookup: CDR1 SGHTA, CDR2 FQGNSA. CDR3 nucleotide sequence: TGTGCCAGCAGCCAGGACCCGAACTATGGCTACACCTTC. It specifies CASSQDPNYGYTF.

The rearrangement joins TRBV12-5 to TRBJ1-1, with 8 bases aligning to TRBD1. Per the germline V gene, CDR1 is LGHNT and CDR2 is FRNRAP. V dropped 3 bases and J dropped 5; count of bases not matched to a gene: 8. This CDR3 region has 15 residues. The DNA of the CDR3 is TGTGCTAGTGGTTTTCGGACAGGGACGATAACTGAAGCTTTCTTT. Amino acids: CASGFRTGTITEAFF.

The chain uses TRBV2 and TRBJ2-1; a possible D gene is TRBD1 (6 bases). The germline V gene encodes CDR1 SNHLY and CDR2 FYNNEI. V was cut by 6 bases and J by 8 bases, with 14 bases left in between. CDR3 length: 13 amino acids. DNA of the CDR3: TGTGCCAGCAGACCCTACAGGGTGGATGAGCAGTTCTTC. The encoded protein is CASRPYRVDEQFF.

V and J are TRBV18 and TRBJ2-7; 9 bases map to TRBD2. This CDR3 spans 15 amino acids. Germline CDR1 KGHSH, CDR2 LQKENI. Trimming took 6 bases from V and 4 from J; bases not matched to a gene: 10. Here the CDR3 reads CASSLRASGTYEQYF. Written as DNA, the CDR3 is TGTGCCAGCTCCCTACGGGCTAGCGGGACTTACGAGCAGTACTTC.

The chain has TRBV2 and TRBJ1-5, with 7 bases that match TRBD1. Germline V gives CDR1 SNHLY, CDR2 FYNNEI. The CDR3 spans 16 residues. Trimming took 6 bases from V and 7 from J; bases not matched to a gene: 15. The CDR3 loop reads CASSGGTAFSGQPQHF. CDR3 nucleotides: TGTGCCAGCAGCGGGGGGACAGCTTTTTCGGGGCAGCCCCAGCATTTT.

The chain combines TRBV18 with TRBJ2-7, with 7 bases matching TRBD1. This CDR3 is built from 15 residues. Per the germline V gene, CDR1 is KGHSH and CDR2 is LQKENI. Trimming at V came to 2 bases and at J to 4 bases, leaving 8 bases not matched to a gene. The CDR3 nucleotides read TGTGCCAGCTCACCAACGAAATACAGGGGTTACGAGCAGTACTTC. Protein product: CASSPTKYRGYEQYF.

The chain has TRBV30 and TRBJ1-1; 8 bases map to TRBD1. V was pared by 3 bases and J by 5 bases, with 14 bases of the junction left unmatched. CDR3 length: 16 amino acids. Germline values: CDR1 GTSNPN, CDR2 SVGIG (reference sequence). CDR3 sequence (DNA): TGTGCCTGGAGATTCCCGGACAGGGTTTTTTGGACTGAAGCTTTCTTT. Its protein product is CAWRFPDRVFWTEAFF.

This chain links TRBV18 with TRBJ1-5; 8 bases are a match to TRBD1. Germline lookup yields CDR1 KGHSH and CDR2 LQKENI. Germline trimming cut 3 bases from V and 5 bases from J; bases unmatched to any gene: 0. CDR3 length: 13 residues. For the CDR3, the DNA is TGTGCCAGCTCACCGACAGGGGATCAGCCCCAGCATTTT. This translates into CASSPTGDQPQHF. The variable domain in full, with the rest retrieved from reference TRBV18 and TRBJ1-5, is NAGVMQNPRHLVRRRGQEARLRCSPMKGHSHVYWYRQLPEEGLKFMVYLQKENIIDESGMPKERFSAEFPKEGPSILRIQQVVRGDSAAYFCASSPTGDQPQHFGDGTRLSIL.

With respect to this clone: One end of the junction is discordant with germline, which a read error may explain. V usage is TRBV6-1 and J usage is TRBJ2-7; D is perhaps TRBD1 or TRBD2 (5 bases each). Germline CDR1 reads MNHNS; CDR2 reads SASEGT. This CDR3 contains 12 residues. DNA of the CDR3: TGTGCCAGCAGTGAGACCGGGACCGTCCTACACTTC. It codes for CASSETGTVLHF.

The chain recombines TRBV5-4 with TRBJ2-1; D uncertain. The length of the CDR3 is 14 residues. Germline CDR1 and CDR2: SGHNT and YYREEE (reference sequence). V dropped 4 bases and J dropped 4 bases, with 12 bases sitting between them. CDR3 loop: CASSPGNRYNEQFF. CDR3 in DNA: TGTGCCAGCAGCCCTGGAAACCGGTACAATGAGCAGTTCTTC.

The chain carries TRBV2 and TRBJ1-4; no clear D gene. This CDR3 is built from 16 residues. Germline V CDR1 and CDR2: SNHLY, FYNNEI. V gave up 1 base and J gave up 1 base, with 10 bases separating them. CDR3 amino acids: CASSEDTLGTNEKLFF. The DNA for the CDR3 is TGTGCCAGCAGTGAAGACACCCTTGGAACTAATGAAAAACTGTTTTTT.

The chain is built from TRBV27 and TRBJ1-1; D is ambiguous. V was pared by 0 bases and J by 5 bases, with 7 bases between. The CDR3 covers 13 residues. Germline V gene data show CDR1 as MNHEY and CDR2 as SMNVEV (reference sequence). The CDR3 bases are TGTGCCAGCAGTTTATCTGACAATACTGAAGCTTTCTTT. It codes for CASSLSDNTEAFF.

Written as DNA, the CDR3 is TGTGCCAGCAGCTTAGTAGGGCGTGGGGTTGGTTCCTACGAGCAGTACTTC. Its translation is CASSLVGRGVGSYEQYF. The rearrangement uses TRBV11-2 and TRBJ2-7; D ambiguous. Per germline, CDR1 SGHAT and CDR2 FQNNGV. V was pared by 1 base and J by 1 base, with 17 bases between. This CDR3 spans 17 amino acids.

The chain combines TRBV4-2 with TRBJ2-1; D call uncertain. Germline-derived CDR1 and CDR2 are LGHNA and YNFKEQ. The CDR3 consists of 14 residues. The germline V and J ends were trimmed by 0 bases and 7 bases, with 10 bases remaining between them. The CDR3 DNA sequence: TGTGCCAGCAGCCAAGAGTTCCGAGTGAATGAGCAGTTCTTC. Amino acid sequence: CASSQEFRVNEQFF.

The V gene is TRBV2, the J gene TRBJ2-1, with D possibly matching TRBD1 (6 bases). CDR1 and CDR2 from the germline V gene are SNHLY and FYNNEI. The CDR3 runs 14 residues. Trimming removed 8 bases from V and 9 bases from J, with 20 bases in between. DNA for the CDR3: TGTGCCAGCCTGGAGACAGGTGGCCGGGGTGAGCAGTTCTTC. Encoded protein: CASLETGGRGEQFF.

CDR3 nucleotides: TGTGCCTGGAGTCTGGACAACAATCAGCCCCAGCATTTT. Protein: CAWSLDNNQPQHF. The rearrangement joins TRBV30 to TRBJ1-5; possibly TRBD1 for D (5 bases). This CDR3 is built from 13 residues. The germline V gene encodes CDR1 GTSNPN and CDR2 SVGIG (reference sequence). V was trimmed by 2 bases and J by 3 bases, leaving 8 bases between them.

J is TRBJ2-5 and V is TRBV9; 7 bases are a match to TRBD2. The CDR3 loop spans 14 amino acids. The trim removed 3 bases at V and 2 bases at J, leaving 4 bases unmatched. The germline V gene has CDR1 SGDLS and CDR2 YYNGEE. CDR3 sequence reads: CASSAASGQETQYF. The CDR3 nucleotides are TGTGCCAGCAGCGCCGCTAGCGGTCAAGAGACCCAGTACTTC.

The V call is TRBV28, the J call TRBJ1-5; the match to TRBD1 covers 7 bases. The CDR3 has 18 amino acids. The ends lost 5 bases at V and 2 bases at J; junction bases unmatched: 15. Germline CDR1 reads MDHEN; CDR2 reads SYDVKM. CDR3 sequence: CASSLTGTVRGGNQPQHF. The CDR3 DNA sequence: TGTGCCAGCAGTCTGACAGGGACCGTTCGAGGGGGCAATCAGCCCCAGCATTTT. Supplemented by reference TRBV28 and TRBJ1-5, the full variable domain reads DVKVTQSSRYLVKRTGEKVFLECVQDMDHENMFWYRQDPGLGLRLIYFSYDVKMKEKGDIPEGYSVSREKKERFSLILESASTNQTSMYLCASSLTGTVRGGNQPQHFGDGTRLSIL.

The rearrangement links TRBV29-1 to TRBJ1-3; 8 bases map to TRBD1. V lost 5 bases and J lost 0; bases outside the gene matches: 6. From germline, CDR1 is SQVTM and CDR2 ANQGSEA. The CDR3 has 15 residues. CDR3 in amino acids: CSVLGQAVSGNTIYF. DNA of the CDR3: TGCAGCGTTCTGGGACAGGCGGTCTCTGGAAACACCATATATTTT.

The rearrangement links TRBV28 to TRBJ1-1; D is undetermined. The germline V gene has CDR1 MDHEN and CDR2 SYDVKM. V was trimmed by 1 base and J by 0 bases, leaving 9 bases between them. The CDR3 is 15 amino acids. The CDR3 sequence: CASSLFRAVNTEAFF. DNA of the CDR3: TGTGCCAGCAGTTTATTTAGGGCGGTGAACACTGAAGCTTTCTTT.

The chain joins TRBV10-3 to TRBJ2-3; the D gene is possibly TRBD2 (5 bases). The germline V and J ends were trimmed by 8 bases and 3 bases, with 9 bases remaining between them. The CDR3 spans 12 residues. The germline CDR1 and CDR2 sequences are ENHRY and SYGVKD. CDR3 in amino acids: CAIRSETDTQYF. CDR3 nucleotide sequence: TGTGCCATCCGTAGCGAGACAGATACGCAGTATTTT.

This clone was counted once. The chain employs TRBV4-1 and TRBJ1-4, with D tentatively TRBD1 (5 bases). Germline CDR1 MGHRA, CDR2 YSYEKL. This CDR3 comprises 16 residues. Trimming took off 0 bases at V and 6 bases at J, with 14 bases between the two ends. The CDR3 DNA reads TGCGCCAGCAGCCAAGATGGCGCTCGAGGGGATGAAAAACTGTTTTTT. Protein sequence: CASSQDGARGDEKLFF.

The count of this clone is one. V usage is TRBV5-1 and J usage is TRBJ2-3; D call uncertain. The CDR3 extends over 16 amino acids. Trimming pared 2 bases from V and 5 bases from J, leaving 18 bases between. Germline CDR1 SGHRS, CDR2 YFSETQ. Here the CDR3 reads CASSFKQPAGIDTQYF. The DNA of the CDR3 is TGCGCCAGCAGCTTCAAGCAGCCAGCAGGCATAGATACGCAGTATTTT. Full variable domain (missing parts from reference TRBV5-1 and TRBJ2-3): KAGVTQTPRYLIKTRGQQVTLSCSPISGHRSVSWYQQTPGQGLQFLFEYFSETQRNKGNFPGRFSGRQFSNSRSEMNVSTLELGDSALYLCASSFKQPAGIDTQYFGPGTRLTVL.